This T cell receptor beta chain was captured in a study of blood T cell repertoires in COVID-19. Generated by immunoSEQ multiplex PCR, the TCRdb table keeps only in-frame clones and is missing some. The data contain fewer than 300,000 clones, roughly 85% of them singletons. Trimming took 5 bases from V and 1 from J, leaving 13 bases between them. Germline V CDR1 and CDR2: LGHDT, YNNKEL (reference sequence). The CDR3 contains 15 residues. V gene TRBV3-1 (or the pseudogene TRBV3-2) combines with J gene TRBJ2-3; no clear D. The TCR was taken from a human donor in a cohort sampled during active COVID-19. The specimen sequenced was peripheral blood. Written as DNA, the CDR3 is TGTGCCAGCAGCGGCCGTACGATTGGCACAGATACGCAGTATTTT. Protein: CASSGRTIGTDTQYF.